A single TCR beta chain is shown here with its context. The antigen remains undetermined. A much larger clone sits a single nucleotide away, making a read error possible. TCRdb re-derived calls from the reads in MiXCR, one entry per CDR3 protein. The table lists 150,000 to 200,000 distinct CDR3 sequences, less than 9.5% of them singletons. This entry is derived from a study of T cell repertoires in cytomegalovirus infection. The overall study: The public TCR beta signatures pointed to both CMV infection and matching HLA type.

Overall study findings and caveats: CMV carriers having the relevant HLA were flagged by cumulative public TCR beta family frequency.

This CDR3 is 12 amino acids long. After removal of 6 bases from V and 2 bases from J, the junction contained 1 base not matched to a gene. Germline V gene lookup returns CDR1 SGDLS and CDR2 YYNGEE. The sequence came from a human donor in good health (CMV status not recorded). Some clones in this sample may be carry-over from other donors' samples. The chain is built from TRBV9 and TRBJ1-2, with 7 positions matching TRBD1. Source material: PBMCs. CDR3 sequence: CASMDRNYGYTF. Here the CDR3 DNA reads TGTGCCAGCATGGACAGGAACTATGGCTACACCTTC.